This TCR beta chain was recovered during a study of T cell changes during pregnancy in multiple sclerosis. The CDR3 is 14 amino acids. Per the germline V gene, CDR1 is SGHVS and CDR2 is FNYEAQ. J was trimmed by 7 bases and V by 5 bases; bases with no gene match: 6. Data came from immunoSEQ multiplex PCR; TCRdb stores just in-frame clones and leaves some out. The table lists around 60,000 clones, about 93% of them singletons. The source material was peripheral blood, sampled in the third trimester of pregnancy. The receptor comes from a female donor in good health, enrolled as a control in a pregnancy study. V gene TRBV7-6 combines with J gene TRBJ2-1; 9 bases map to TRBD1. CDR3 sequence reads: CASSQDRGGNEQFF. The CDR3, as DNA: TGTGCCAGCAGCCAGGACAGGGGAGGGAATGAGCAGTTCTTC.